This T cell receptor (beta chain) was recovered during a study of blood T cell repertoires in COVID-19. Overall study context: The cDNA or gDNA used as material had been derived from T cells, B-cell-depleted T cells, or PBMCs.

Measured with immunoSEQ multiplex PCR; TCRdb has only the in-frame clones, and not every one. The sample has about 160,000 clones, 87% seen once. This clone was seen a single time. The CDR3 consists of 14 residues. V shed 2 bases and J 6 bases; nucleotides not matched to a gene: 2. The germline V gene has CDR1 LNHDA and CDR2 SQIVND (reference sequence). Material for sequencing was peripheral blood. This rearrangement joins TRBV19 to TRBJ2-3; TRBD2 matches 10 bases. The TCR sequence derives from a woman in her sixties or seventies with active or convalescent COVID-19. In nucleotides, the CDR3 is TGTGCCAGTAGTATAAGCGGGGGGGCGGATACGCAGTATTTT. It is translated as CASSISGGADTQYF.